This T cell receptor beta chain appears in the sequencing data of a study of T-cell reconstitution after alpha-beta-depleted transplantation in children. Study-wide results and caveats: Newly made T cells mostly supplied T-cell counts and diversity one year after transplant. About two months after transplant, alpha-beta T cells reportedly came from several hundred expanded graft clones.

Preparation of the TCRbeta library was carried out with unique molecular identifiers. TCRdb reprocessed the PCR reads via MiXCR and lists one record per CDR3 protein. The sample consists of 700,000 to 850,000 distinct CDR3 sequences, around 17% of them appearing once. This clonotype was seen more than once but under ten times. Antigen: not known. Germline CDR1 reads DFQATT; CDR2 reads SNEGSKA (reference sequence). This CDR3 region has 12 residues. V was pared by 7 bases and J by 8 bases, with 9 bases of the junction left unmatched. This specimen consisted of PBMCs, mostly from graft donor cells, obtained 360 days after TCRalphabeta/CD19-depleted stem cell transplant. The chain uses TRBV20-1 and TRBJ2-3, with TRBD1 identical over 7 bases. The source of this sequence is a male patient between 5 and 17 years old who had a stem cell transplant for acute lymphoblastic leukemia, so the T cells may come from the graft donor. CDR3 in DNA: TGCAGTGTACATGACAGGGCCGCTACGCAGTATTTT. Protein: CSVHDRAATQYF.